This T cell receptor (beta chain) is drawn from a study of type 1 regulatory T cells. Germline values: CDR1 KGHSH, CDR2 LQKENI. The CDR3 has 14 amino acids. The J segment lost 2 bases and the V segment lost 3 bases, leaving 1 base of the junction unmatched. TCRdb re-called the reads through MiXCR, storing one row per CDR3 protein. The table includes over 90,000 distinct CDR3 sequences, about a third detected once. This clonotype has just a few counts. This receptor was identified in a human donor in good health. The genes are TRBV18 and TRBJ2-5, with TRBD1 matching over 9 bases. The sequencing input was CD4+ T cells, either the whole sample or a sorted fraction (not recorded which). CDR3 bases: TGTGCCAGCTCACCCGGGACAGGGCAAGAGACCCAGTACTTC. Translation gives CASSPGTGQETQYF.